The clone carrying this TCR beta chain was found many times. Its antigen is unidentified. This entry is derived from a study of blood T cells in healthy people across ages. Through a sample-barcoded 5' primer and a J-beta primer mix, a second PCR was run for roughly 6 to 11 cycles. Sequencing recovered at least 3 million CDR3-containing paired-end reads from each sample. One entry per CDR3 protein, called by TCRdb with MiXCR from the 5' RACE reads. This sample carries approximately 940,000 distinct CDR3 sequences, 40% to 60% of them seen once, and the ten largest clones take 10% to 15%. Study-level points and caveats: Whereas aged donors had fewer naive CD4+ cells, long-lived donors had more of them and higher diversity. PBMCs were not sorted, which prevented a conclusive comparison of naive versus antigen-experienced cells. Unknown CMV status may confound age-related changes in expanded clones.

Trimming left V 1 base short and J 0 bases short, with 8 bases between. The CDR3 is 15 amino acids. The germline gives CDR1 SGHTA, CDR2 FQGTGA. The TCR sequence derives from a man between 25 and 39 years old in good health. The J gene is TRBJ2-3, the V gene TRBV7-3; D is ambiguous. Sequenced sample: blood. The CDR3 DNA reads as TGTGCCAGCAGCTTAAACCCGCCTAGCACAGATACGCAGTATTTT. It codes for CASSLNPPSTDTQYF.